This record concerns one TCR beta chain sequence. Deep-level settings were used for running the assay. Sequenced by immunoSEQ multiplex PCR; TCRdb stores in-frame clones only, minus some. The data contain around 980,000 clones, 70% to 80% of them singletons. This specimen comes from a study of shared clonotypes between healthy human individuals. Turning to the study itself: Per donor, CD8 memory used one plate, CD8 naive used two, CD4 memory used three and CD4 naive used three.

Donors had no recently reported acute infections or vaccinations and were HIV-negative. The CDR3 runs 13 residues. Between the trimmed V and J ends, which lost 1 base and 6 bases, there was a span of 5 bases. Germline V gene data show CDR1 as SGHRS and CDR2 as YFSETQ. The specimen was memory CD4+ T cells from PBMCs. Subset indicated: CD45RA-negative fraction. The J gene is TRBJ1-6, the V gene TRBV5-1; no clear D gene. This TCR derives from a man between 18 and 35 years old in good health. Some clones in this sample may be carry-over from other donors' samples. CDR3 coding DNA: TGCGCCAGCAGCTTGACGGGTAATTCACCCCTCCACTTT. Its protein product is CASSLTGNSPLHF.